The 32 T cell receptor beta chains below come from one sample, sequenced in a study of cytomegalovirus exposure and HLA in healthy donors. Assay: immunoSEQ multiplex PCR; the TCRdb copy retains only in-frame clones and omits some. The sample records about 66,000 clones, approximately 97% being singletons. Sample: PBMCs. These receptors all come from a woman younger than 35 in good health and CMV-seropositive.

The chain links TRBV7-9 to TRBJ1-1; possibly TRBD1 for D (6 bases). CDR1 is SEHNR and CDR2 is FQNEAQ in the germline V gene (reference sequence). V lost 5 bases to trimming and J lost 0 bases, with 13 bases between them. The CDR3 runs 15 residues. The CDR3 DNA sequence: TGTGCCAGCAGCGCCAGACAGGTATTGAACACTGAAGCTTTCTTT. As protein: CASSARQVLNTEAFF.

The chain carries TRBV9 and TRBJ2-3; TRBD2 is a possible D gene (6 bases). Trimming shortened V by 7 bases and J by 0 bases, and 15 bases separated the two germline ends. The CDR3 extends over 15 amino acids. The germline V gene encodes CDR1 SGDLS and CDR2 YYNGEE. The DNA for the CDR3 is TGTGCCAGCGCCAGTAGCGGTTCTAGCACAGATACGCAGTATTTT. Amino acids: CASASSGSSTDTQYF.

CDR3 region: CASSQEEDRGETQYF. The DNA of the CDR3 is TGCGCCAGCAGCCAAGAGGAAGACAGGGGTGAGACCCAGTACTTC. V is TRBV4-1 and J is TRBJ2-5, with 8 nucleotides matching TRBD1. Germline CDR1 and CDR2: MGHRA and YSYEKL. The CDR3 totals 15 residues. J lost 5 bases, V lost 0 bases, and 5 bases had no gene match.

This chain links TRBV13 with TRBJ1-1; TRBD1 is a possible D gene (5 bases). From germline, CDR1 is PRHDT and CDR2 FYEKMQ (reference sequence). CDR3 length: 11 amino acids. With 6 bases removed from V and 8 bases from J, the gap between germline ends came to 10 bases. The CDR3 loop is CASRRQREAFF. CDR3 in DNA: TGTGCCAGCAGAAGACAGAGAGAAGCTTTCTTT.

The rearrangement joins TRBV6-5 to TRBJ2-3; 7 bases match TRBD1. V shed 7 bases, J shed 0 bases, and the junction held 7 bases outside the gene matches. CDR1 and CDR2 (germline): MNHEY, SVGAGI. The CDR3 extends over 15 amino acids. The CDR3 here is CASIPTGDSTDTQYF. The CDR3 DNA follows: TGTGCCAGCATTCCTACAGGGGATAGCACAGATACGCAGTATTTT.

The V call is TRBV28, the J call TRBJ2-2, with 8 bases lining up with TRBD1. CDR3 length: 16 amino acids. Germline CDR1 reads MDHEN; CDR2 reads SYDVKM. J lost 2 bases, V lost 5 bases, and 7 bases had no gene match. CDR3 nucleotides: TGTGCCAGCAGTCCAGGACAGGGACCTAACACCGGGGAGCTGTTTTTT. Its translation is CASSPGQGPNTGELFF.

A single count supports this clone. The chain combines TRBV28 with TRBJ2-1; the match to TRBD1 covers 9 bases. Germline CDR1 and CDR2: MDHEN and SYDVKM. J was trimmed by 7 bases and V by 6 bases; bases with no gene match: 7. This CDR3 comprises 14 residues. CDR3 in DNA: TGTGCCAGCAGCGCACAGGGGGCTATTAATGAGCAGTTCTTC. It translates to CASSAQGAINEQFF.

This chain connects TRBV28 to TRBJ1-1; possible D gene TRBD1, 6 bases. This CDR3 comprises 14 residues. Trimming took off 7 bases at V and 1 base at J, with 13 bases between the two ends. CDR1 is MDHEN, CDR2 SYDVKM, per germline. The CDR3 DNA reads TGTGCCAGCACCTTGTGGACAGCGAACACTGAAGCTTTCTTT. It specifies CASTLWTANTEAFF.

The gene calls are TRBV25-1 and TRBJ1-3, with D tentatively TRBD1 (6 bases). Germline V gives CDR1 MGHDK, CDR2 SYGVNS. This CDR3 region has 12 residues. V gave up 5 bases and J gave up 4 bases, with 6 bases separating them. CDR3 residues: CASSTGGNTIYF. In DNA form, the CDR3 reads TGTGCCAGCAGTACAGGGGGAAACACCATATATTTT.

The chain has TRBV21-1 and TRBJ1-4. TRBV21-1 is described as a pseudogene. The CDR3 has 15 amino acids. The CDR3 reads CASSKGRNGGDKLFF. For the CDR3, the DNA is TGTGCCAGCAGCAAAGGACGGAATGGGGGGGATAAACTGTTTTTT.

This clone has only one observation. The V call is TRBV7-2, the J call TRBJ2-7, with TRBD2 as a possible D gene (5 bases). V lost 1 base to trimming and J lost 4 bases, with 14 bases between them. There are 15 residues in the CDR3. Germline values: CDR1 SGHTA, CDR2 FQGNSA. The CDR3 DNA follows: TGTGCCAGCAGCTTAGACTGGGCCCTAGCTTACGAGCAGTACTTC. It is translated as CASSLDWALAYEQYF.

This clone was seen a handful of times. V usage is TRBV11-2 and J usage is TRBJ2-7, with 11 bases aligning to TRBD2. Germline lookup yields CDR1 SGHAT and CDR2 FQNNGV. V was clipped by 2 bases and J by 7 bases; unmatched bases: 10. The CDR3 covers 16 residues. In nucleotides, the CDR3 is TGTGCCAGCAGCTTAACCGCTAGCGGGAGGCCAGGGGAGCAGTACTTC. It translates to CASSLTASGRPGEQYF. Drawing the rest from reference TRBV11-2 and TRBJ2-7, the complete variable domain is EAGVAQSPRYKIIEKRQSVAFWCNPISGHATLYWYQQILGQGPKLLIQFQNNGVVDDSQLPKDRFSAERLKGVDSTLKIQPAKLEDSAVYLCASSLTASGRPGEQYFGPGTRLTVT.

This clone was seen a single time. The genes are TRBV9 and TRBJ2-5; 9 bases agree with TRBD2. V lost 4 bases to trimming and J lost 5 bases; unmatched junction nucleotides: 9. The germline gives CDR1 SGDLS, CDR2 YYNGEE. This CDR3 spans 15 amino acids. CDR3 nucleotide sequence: TGTGCCAGCAGCCCGAAAGCGGGAGGAACGGAGACCCAGTACTTC. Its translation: CASSPKAGGTETQYF.

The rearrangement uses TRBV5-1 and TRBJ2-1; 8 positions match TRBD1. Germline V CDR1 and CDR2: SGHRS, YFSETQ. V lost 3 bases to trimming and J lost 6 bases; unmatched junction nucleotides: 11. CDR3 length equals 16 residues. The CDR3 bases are TGCGCCAGCAGCTATCGGGAAGGACAGGGTGGCAATGAGCAGTTCTTC. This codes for CASSYREGQGGNEQFF.

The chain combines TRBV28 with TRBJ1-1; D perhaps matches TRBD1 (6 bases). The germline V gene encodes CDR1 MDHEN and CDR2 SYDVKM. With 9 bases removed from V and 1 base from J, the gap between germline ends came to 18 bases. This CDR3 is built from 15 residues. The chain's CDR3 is CASRLKGGGNTEAFF. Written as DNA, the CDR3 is TGTGCCAGTCGTCTTAAAGGGGGTGGGAACACTGAAGCTTTCTTT.

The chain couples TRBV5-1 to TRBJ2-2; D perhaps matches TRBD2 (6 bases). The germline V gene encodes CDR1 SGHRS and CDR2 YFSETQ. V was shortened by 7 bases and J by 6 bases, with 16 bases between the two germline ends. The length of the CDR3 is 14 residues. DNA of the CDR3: TGCGCCAGCCTCGCCCGGGAGAGGGCCGGGGAGCTGTTTTTT. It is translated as CASLARERAGELFF.

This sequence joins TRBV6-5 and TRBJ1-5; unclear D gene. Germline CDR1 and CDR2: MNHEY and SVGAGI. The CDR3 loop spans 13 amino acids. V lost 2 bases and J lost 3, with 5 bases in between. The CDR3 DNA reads TGTGCCAGCAGTTACCGGGACAATCAGCCCCAGCATTTT. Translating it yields CASSYRDNQPQHF.

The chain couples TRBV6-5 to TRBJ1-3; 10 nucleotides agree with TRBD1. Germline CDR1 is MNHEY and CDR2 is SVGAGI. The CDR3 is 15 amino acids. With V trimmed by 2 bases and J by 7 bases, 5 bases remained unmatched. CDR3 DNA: TGTGCCAGCAGTTACGACCCGGGACAGGGGAACACCATATATTTT. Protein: CASSYDPGQGNTIYF.

The CDR3 bases are TGTGCCTGTAGGACAGGGGTCACTCAGCCCCAGCATTTT. Its translation is CACRTGVTQPQHF. The rearrangement uses TRBV30 and TRBJ1-5; TRBD1 matches 9 bases. The CDR3 spans 13 residues. V shed 6 bases and J 6 bases; nucleotides not matched to a gene: 6. CDR1 GTSNPN and CDR2 SVGIG come from the germline V gene (reference sequence).

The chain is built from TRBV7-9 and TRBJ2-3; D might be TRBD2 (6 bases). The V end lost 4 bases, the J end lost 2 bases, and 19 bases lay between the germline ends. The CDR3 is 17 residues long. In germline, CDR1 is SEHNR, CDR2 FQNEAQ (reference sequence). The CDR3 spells CASSSLSSSVNTDTQYF. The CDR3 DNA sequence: TGTGCCAGCAGCTCCCTGAGCTCTAGCGTGAACACAGATACGCAGTATTTT.

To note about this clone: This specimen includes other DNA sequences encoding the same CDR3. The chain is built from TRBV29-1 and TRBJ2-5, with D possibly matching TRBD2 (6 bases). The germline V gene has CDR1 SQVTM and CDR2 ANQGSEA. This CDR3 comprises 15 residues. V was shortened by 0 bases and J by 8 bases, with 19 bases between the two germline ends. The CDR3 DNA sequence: TGCAGCGTTGAAGATTTCCAGGGCGGGATAGGAACCCAGTACTTC. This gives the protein CSVEDFQGGIGTQYF.

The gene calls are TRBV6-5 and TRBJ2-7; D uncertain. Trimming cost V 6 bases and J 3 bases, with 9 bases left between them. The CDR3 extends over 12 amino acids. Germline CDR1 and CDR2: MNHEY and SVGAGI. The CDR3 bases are TGTGCCAGCAGCCCTCCAGGCTACGAGCAGTACTTC. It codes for CASSPPGYEQYF.

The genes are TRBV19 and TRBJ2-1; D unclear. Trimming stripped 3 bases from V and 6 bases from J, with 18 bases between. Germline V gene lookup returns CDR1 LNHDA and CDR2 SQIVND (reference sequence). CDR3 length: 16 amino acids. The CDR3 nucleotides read TGTGCCAGTAGTATCCGAGGCGGAAGATCCGCCAATGAGCAGTTCTTC. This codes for CASSIRGGRSANEQFF.

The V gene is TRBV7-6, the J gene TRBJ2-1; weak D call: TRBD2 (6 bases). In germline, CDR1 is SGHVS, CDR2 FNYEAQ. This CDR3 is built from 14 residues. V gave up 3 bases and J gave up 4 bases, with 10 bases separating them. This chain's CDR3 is CASSFRESYNEQFF. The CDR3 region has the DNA TGTGCCAGCAGCTTTCGGGAGAGTTACAATGAGCAGTTCTTC.

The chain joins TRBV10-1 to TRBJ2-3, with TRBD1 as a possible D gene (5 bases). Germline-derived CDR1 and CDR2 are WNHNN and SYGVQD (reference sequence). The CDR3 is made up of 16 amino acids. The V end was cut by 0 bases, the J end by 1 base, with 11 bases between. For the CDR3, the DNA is TGCGCCAGCAGTGAGTCGACGGCGACAGGCACAGATACGCAGTATTTT. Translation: CASSESTATGTDTQYF.

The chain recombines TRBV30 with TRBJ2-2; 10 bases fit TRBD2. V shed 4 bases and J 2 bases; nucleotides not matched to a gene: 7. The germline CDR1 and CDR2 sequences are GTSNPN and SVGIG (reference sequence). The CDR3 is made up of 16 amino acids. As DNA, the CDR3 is TGTGCCTGGACCACCGGGACTAGCGCCAACACCGGGGAGCTGTTTTTT. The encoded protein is CAWTTGTSANTGELFF.

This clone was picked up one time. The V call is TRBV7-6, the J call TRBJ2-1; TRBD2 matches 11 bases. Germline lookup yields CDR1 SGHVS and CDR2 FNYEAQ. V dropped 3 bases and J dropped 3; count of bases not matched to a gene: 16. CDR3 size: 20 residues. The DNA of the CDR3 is TGTGCCAGCAGCTTCCAGTTGGGTCTAGCGGGAGGAGGAGACTACAATGAGCAGTTCTTC. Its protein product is CASSFQLGLAGGGDYNEQFF.

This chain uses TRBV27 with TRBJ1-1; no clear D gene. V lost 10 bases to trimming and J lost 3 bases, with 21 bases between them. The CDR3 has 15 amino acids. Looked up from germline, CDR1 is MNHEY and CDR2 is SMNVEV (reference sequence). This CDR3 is CATKLEGSPYTEAFF. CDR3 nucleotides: TGTGCCACCAAGTTGGAAGGGAGCCCCTACACTGAAGCTTTCTTT.

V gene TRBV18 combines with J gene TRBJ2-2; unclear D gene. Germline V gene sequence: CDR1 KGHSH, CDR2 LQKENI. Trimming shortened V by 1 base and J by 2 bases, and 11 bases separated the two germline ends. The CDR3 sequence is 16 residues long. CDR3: CASSPLASLNTGELFF. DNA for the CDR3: TGTGCCAGCTCACCACTCGCCAGTCTTAACACCGGGGAGCTGTTTTTT.

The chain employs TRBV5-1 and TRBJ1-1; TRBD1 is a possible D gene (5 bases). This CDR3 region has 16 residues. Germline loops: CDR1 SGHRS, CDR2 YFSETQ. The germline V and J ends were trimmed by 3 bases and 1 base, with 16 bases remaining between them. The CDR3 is CASSSSLGQGNTEAFF. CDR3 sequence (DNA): TGCGCCAGCAGCTCATCCTTAGGGCAGGGGAACACTGAAGCTTTCTTT.

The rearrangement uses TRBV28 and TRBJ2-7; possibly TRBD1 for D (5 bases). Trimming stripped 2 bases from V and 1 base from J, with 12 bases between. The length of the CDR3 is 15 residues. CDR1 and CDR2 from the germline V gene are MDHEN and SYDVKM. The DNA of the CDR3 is TGTGCCAGCAGTTTAAGTCAGGGTCTGTCCTACGAGCAGTACTTC. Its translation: CASSLSQGLSYEQYF.

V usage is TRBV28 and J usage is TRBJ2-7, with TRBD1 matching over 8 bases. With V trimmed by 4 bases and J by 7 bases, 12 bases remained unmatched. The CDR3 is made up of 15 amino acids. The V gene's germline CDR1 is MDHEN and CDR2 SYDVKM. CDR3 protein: CASSYRGQGFLEQYF. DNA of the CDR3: TGTGCCAGCAGTTACCGAGGACAGGGATTCCTAGAGCAGTACTTC.